A single sample gave rise to the 29 T cell receptor beta chains below, sequenced in a study of T cells in Graves' hyperthyroidism and ophthalmopathy. Amplified TCR beta CDR3 regions came from RNA transcripts. A first-round RT-PCR of the TCR CDR3 used the HTBI primer set. TCRdb used MiXCR to reprocess the multiplex PCR reads, holding one entry per CDR3 protein. The sample carries about 400,000 distinct CDR3 sequences, 15% to 19% recorded once. The sample consisted of blood. The receptors come from a woman between 18 and 30 years old with Graves' hyperthyroidism.

This clonotype was seen more than once but under ten times. The chain has TRBV6-2 or TRBV6-3 and TRBJ2-1; possibly TRBD2 for D (6 bases). Germline lookup yields CDR1 MNHEY and CDR2 SVGEGT. The CDR3 contains 15 residues. The V end was cut by 2 bases, the J end by 4 bases, with 12 bases between. The CDR3 sequence: CASSYRETPYNEQFF. CDR3 DNA sequence: TGTGCCAGCAGTTACCGGGAGACACCATACAATGAGCAGTTCTTC.

The V call is TRBV9, the J call TRBJ2-7; TRBD2 matches at 10 bases. The CDR3 has 16 amino acids. J lost 1 base, V lost 4 bases, and 8 bases had no gene match. Germline CDR1 reads SGDLS; CDR2 reads YYNGEE. CDR3 sequence (DNA): TGTGCCAGCAGCTCTTCCCAGCGGGAGGGGTCCTACGAGCAGTACTTC. Its protein is CASSSSQREGSYEQYF.

In this sample, this clonotype turned up many times. V is TRBV20-1 and J is TRBJ2-1; no definite D call. V lost 4 bases and J 1 base, leaving 11 bases between the germline ends. This CDR3 is 14 amino acids long. CDR1 and CDR2 (germline): DFQATT, SNEGSKA (reference sequence). The CDR3 sequence is CSAKSTVSYNEQFF. The CDR3, as DNA: TGCAGTGCTAAGTCCACAGTTTCCTACAATGAGCAGTTCTTC.

The gene calls are TRBV20-1 and TRBJ2-1; D gene ambiguous. The germline gives CDR1 DFQATT, CDR2 SNEGSKA (reference sequence). The CDR3 runs 12 residues. V lost 0 bases, J lost 9 bases, and 9 bases lay in between. The CDR3 sequence is CSARDGVFEQFF. CDR3 nucleotides: TGCAGTGCTAGAGATGGAGTTTTTGAGCAGTTCTTC.

The CDR3 bases are TGCGCCAGCAGCCAAACTCTAACTGGGACAGGGGCTAACACCGGGGAGCTGTTTTTT. Amino acid sequence: CASSQTLTGTGANTGELFF. The gene calls are TRBV4-1 and TRBJ2-2, with 10 nucleotides matching TRBD1. The V gene end was trimmed by 2 bases and the J gene end by 2 bases; junction bases not matched to a gene: 11. The CDR3 totals 19 residues. Germline V gene sequence: CDR1 MGHRA, CDR2 YSYEKL.

This clonotype was detected a few times. This rearrangement joins TRBV9 to TRBJ1-1; 8 bases fit TRBD1. Germline values: CDR1 SGDLS, CDR2 YYNGEE. Trimming at V came to 4 bases and at J to 2 bases, leaving 4 bases not matched to a gene. This CDR3 is built from 14 residues. The CDR3 DNA follows: TGTGCCAGCAGCAGGGGACAGGTCAACACTGAAGCTTTCTTT. It translates to CASSRGQVNTEAFF.

Many counts were recorded for this clonotype. This rearrangement joins TRBV11-2 to TRBJ2-1; possibly TRBD2 for D (6 bases). The CDR3 consists of 16 residues. In germline, CDR1 is SGHAT, CDR2 FQNNGV. V dropped 4 bases and J dropped 6 bases, with 19 bases sitting between them. In DNA, the CDR3 is TGTGCCAGCAGCTCTAGGGCGTGGGGGGTGGGCAATGAGCAGTTCTTC. Its protein product is CASSSRAWGVGNEQFF.

This clonotype was seen many times. The V gene is TRBV7-8, the J gene TRBJ2-5; 7 bases fit TRBD1. The length of the CDR3 is 16 residues. V trimming: 3 bases; J trimming: 7 bases; junction bases outside the gene matches: 14. Germline V lookup: CDR1 SGHVS, CDR2 FQNEAQ. CDR3 coding DNA: TGTGCCAGCAGCTTCCATCCTGACAGGGTTTATGGGACCCAGTACTTC. Protein sequence: CASSFHPDRVYGTQYF.

This clonotype was observed at least ten times. The chain carries TRBV28 and TRBJ2-1, with D perhaps TRBD2 (5 bases). The CDR3 contains 14 residues. The germline V and J ends were trimmed by 5 bases and 6 bases, with 14 bases remaining between them. Germline values: CDR1 MDHEN, CDR2 SYDVKM. CDR3 in DNA: TGTGCCAGCAGTGACACACCTAGCTTCAATGAGCAGTTCTTC. As protein: CASSDTPSFNEQFF.

As concerns this clonotype: A much larger clone differs from this one at a single base, so this may be a read error. The J gene is TRBJ2-7, the V gene TRBV3-1; either TRBD1 or TRBD2 may fit D (6 bases each). The V end was cut by 1 base, the J end by 7 bases, with 23 bases between. Germline V gene sequence: CDR1 LGHDT, CDR2 YNNKEL (reference sequence). This CDR3 has 17 residues. The CDR3 loop reads CASSQVRVGGTPWEQYF. The CDR3 region has the DNA TGTGCCAGCAGCCAAGTTCGTGTAGGGGGGACTCCTTGGGAGCAGTACTTC.

As regards this clonotype: Its ends do not fully match the called genes, so a read error is possible. V gene TRBV12-3 or TRBV12-4 combines with J gene TRBJ1-1; 7 bases line up with TRBD1. This CDR3 region has 15 residues. CDR3 nucleotides: TGTGCCAGCAGGGAACTAGACAGGGTGAACACTGAAGCTTTCTTC. Protein: CASRELDRVNTEAFF.

This clonotype was counted only a few times. V is TRBV5-1 and J is TRBJ2-7; 7 bases fit TRBD1. Unmatched junction bases numbered 5, after V lost 1 base and J lost 1 base. This CDR3 is 15 amino acids long. CDR1 and CDR2 from the germline V gene are SGHRS and YFSETQ. The DNA of the CDR3 is TGCGCCAGCAGCTTGCTTGAGACAGGGTCCTACGAGCAGTACTTC. Translation gives CASSLLETGSYEQYF.

This clonotype has at least ten counts. This sequence joins TRBV12-3 or TRBV12-4 and TRBJ1-5; weak D call: TRBD1 (5 bases). The CDR3 extends over 15 amino acids. The V end lost 2 bases, the J end lost 7 bases, and 15 bases lay between the germline ends. DNA of the CDR3: TGTGCCAGCAGTTTAAACGGGGCAGGGCAACAGCCCCAGCATTTT. Translated, it gives CASSLNGAGQQPQHF.

This clonotype has a count of ten or more. The chain links TRBV28 to TRBJ2-1, with D possibly matching TRBD2 (5 bases). Germline V lookup: CDR1 MDHEN, CDR2 SYDVKM. V lost 4 bases and J lost 9, with 10 bases in between. The CDR3 totals 12 residues. CDR3 protein: CASSSEGFEQFF. The CDR3 coding sequence is TGTGCCAGCAGTTCCGAGGGTTTTGAGCAGTTCTTC.

This rearrangement joins TRBV20-1 to TRBJ1-2; the match to TRBD1 covers 9 bases. In germline, CDR1 is DFQATT, CDR2 SNEGSKA (reference sequence). J was trimmed by 10 bases and V by 0 bases; bases with no gene match: 12. This CDR3 contains 15 residues. CDR3 sequence: CSARDPQGASDVYTF. The CDR3 DNA is TGCAGTGCTAGAGACCCACAGGGGGCGTCGGATGTCTACACCTTC.

In its sample, this clonotype was seen many times. The chain uses TRBV12-3 or TRBV12-4 and TRBJ1-1, with 10 bases identical to TRBD1. Trimming at V came to 5 bases and at J to 7 bases, leaving 4 bases not matched to a gene. The CDR3 runs to 13 residues. DNA of the CDR3: TGTGCCAGCAGTGGGACAGGGGACGGTGAAGCTTTCTTT. This encodes CASSGTGDGEAFF.

This clonotype came up a few times. This could be a read error, since a much larger clone is one nucleotide away. DNA of the CDR3: TGTGCCAGCAGTTCCCCGACGGGTCGTGCAGATACGCAGTATTTT. Amino acid sequence: CASSSPTGRADTQYF. This chain links TRBV6-5 with TRBJ2-3, with D unresolved. The CDR3 totals 15 residues. CDR1 MNHEY and CDR2 SVGAGI come from the germline V gene. With 4 bases removed from V and 4 bases from J, the gap between germline ends came to 15 bases.

This clonotype was detected ten times or more. V usage is TRBV18 and J usage is TRBJ1-4; 8 bases match TRBD1. The CDR3 contains 14 residues. The trim removed 4 bases at V and 7 bases at J, leaving 5 bases unmatched. Germline V gene sequence: CDR1 KGHSH, CDR2 LQKENI. This chain's CDR3 is CASSQDRGGEKLFF. The CDR3, as DNA: TGTGCCAGCTCACAAGACAGGGGAGGTGAAAAACTGTTTTTT.

This sequence joins TRBV3-1 and TRBJ2-5; no reliable D call. Trimming took 5 bases from V and 1 from J, leaving 11 bases between them. Per the germline V gene, CDR1 is LGHDT and CDR2 is YNNKEL (reference sequence). The CDR3 is 14 residues long. CDR3 sequence reads: CASSWSVFQETQYF. The CDR3, as DNA: TGTGCCAGCAGCTGGTCGGTATTCCAAGAGACCCAGTACTTC.

There are a few counts of this clonotype. The chain has TRBV7-6 and TRBJ1-2, with a weak D call TRBD1 (6 bases). V lost 1 base and J lost 8, with 26 bases in between. This CDR3 region has 18 residues. CDR1 and CDR2 (germline): SGHVS, FNYEAQ. CDR3: CASSLEPTGPVLQVGYTF. The CDR3 region has the DNA TGTGCCAGCAGCTTAGAGCCGACAGGTCCAGTTCTGCAAGTAGGCTACACCTTC.

This clonotype was seen ten or more times. This chain links TRBV11-2 with TRBJ2-7; D possibly corresponds to TRBD2 (7 bases). The CDR3 is 13 amino acids. V lost 4 bases to trimming and J lost 7 bases, with 14 bases between them. Germline V CDR1 and CDR2: SGHAT, FQNNGV. The CDR3 DNA follows: TGTGCCAGCAGCTCCCCGGGGGGCAGAGAGCAGTACTTC. Translated, it gives CASSSPGGREQYF.

This clonotype occurred many times. In DNA form, the CDR3 reads TGTGCCAGCAGCGCCGGGACAGGCGCTGAAGCTTTCTTT. Encoded protein: CASSAGTGAEAFF. The chain recombines TRBV11-3 with TRBJ1-1, with 8 bases aligning to TRBD1. The germline V gene encodes CDR1 SGHNT and CDR2 YENEEA. CDR3 length: 13 residues. V gave up 5 bases and J gave up 6 bases; unmatched junction bases: 5.

This clonotype was seen repeatedly, ten times or more. The CDR3 spells CASSYPGQGNNSPLHF. The CDR3 bases are TGTGCCAGCAGTTACCCGGGACAGGGAAATAATTCACCCCTCCACTTT. V gene TRBV6-6 combines with J gene TRBJ1-6; 9 bases agree with TRBD1. The CDR3 covers 16 residues. Germline assignment: CDR1 MNHNY and CDR2 SVGAGI (reference sequence). J was trimmed by 5 bases and V by 2 bases; bases with no gene match: 4.

This clonotype was recorded only once. One end of the junction is discordant with germline, which a read error may explain. This chain links TRBV5-1 with TRBJ2-1; the match to TRBD1 covers 7 bases. Germline CDR1 and CDR2: SGHRS and YFSETQ. This CDR3 spans 15 amino acids. CDR3 in amino acids: CASSPDRAIYNEQFF. DNA of the CDR3: TGTGCCAGCAGCCCCGACAGGGCAATCTACAATGAGCAGTTCTTC.

The sample holds many counts of this clonotype. The chain couples TRBV28 to TRBJ1-6; TRBD1 might be the D (6 bases). Germline V gene sequence: CDR1 MDHEN, CDR2 SYDVKM. This CDR3 is built from 14 residues. Trimming took off 3 bases at V and 6 bases at J, with 9 bases between the two ends. The CDR3 protein is CASSFGGRNSPLHF. The CDR3 DNA reads TGTGCCAGCAGTTTCGGGGGGCGTAATTCACCCCTCCACTTT.

The rearrangement joins TRBV24-1 to TRBJ2-1; D is possibly TRBD1 or TRBD2 (6 bases each). The CDR3 covers 15 residues. Germline CDR1 is KGHDR and CDR2 is SFDVKD. The ends were cut back, 4 bases at V and 5 bases at J, with 14 bases in the middle. CDR3 nucleotides: TGTGCCACCAGTGAAGGGGGGACCAAGAACAATGAGCAGTTCTTC. It translates to CATSEGGTKNNEQFF.

V usage is TRBV10-2 and J usage is TRBJ1-1, with 8 bases fitting TRBD1. Germline V gene lookup returns CDR1 WSHSY and CDR2 SAAADI. The CDR3 loop spans 15 amino acids. Unmatched junction bases numbered 5, after V lost 2 bases and J lost 3 bases. The CDR3 protein is CASSEGQGADTEAFF. CDR3 sequence (DNA): TGCGCCAGCAGTGAGGGGCAGGGGGCGGACACTGAAGCTTTCTTT.

This clonotype was observed many times. This chain joins TRBV20-1 and TRBJ2-5, with TRBD1 identical over 11 bases. Per the germline V gene, CDR1 is DFQATT and CDR2 is SNEGSKA (reference sequence). This CDR3 is 14 amino acids long. Trimming cost V 2 bases and J 4 bases; bases outside gene matches: 3. The CDR3 nucleotides read TGCAGTGCTAGACCCGGGACAGGGGGAGAGACCCAGTACTTC. Encoded protein: CSARPGTGGETQYF.

This clonotype was counted many times. The chain carries TRBV18 and TRBJ1-1; D uncertain. CDR1 and CDR2 (germline): KGHSH, LQKENI. The CDR3 extends over 15 amino acids. Trimming took off 3 bases at V and 3 bases at J, with 14 bases between the two ends. Here the CDR3 reads CASSPAWATDTEAFF. The CDR3 DNA follows: TGTGCCAGCTCACCGGCCTGGGCAACAGACACTGAAGCTTTCTTT.